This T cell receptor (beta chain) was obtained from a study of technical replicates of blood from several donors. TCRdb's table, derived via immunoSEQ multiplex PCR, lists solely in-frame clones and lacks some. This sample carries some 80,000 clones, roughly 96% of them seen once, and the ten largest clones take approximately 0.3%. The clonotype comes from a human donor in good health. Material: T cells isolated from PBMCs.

In DNA, the CDR3 is TGTGCCAGCAGTCCCTTACTAGCGCACGGGGAGCTGTTTTTT. Translating it yields CASSPLLAHGELFF. The genes are TRBV28 and TRBJ2-2, with 7 bases aligning to TRBD2. Germline trimming cut 5 bases from V and 7 bases from J; bases unmatched to any gene: 7. Per the germline V gene, CDR1 is MDHEN and CDR2 is SYDVKM. The CDR3 covers 14 residues. Full variable domain (rest looked up from reference TRBV28 and TRBJ2-2): DVKVTQSSRYLVKRTGEKVFLECVQDMDHENMFWYRQDPGLGLRLIYFSYDVKMKEKGDIPEGYSVSREKKERFSLILESASTNQTSMYLCASSPLLAHGELFFGEGSRLTVL.